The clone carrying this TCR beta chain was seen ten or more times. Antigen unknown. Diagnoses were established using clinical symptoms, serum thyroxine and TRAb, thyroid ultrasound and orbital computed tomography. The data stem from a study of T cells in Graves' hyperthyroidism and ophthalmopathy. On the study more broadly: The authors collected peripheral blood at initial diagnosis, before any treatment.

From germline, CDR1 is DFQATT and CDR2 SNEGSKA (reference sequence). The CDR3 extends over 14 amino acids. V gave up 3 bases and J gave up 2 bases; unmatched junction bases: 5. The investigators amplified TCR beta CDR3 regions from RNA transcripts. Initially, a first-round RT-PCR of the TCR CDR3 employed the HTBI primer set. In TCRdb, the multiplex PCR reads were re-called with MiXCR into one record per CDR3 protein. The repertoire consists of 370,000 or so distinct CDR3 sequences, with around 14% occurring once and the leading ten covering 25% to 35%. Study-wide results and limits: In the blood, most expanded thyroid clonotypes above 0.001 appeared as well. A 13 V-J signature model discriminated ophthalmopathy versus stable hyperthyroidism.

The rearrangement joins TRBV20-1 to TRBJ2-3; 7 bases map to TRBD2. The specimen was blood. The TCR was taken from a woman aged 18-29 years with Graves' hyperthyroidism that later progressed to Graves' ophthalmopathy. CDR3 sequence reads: CSASTSENTDTQYF. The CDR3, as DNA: TGCAGTGCTAGTACTAGCGAAAACACAGATACGCAGTATTTT.